This TCR beta chain derives from a study of regulatory T cells in long-lasting Graves disease. V lost 3 bases and J lost 4, with 7 bases in between. The germline gives CDR1 SGHRS, CDR2 YFSETQ. This CDR3 is 12 amino acids long. This clonotype was counted many times. Its target is not known. Regarding time point: newly diagnosed GD, antithyroid drugs for less than 3 months. Researchers made the TCR library from RNA that was extracted from PBMCs. Assembly of TCR beta libraries relied on iRepertoire HTBI primers together with Arm-PCR of CDR3 regions. TCRdb redid the calling of the multiplex PCR reads with MiXCR, one entry per CDR3 protein. The sample has approximately 270,000 distinct CDR3 sequences, approximately 20% seen once. Findings of the study overall: When disease was persistent, TRBV28, TRBJ1-2 and TRBJ2-5 were the favored segments.

In addition, the sample was reused for a study of T cells in Graves' hyperthyroidism and ophthalmopathy.

Material: peripheral blood mononuclear cells (PBMCs), obtained at new diagnosis, from a patient treated with antithyroid drugs. The chain is built from TRBV5-1 and TRBJ1-1; D not certain. The origin of this receptor is a woman aged 30 to 39 with Graves disease. The CDR3 DNA reads TGCGCCAGCAGCTCCCGGGGCACTGAAGCTTTCTTT. The encoded protein is CASSSRGTEAFF.